The clone carrying this T cell receptor (beta chain) was counted at least ten times. Construction of the TCR beta libraries employed iRepertoire HTBI primers in conjunction with Arm-PCR of CDR3 regions. A single record per CDR3 protein comes from TCRdb applying MiXCR to the multiplex PCR reads. The sample shows some 330,000 distinct CDR3 sequences, 12% of them seen only once. The data belong to a study of regulatory T cells in long-lasting Graves disease. The CDR3 covers 15 residues. Germline V gene sequence: CDR1 SGHTA, CDR2 FQGNSA. The V end was cut by 1 base, the J end by 1 base, with 10 bases between. Indicated time point: newly diagnosed GD, antithyroid drugs for less than 3 months. After RNA was extracted from PBMCs, the TCR library was made from it. The data also belong to a second study, concerning T cells in Graves' hyperthyroidism and ophthalmopathy. That publication notes: Newly diagnosed hyperthyroidism, duration under 2 months, in patients aged 18 to 65.

The sequence derives from a woman aged 18-29 years with Graves disease. The chain couples TRBV7-2 to TRBJ1-1, with D unclear. The input for sequencing was peripheral blood mononuclear cells (PBMCs), taken at new diagnosis, from a patient treated with antithyroid drugs. CDR3 sequence reads: CASSLVYGRNTEAFF. The CDR3 bases are TGTGCCAGCAGCTTAGTATACGGTCGGAACACTGAAGCTTTCTTT.